Shown below are 18 T cell receptor beta chains from a single sample sequenced in a study of cytomegalovirus exposure and HLA in healthy donors. Primers for the PCR totalled 60 Vbeta and 13 Jbeta. Clones were sequenced by immunoSEQ multiplex PCR, and TCRdb holds only the in-frame ones, with some missing. The table lists over 95,000 clones, roughly 80% of them singletons. The sample consisted of PBMCs. The receptors stem from a female donor in good health and CMV-seronegative.

V gene TRBV7-8 combines with J gene TRBJ1-5; TRBD1 agrees at 8 bases. The CDR3 runs to 14 residues. CDR1 and CDR2 from the germline V gene are SGHVS and FQNEAQ. V lost 5 bases to trimming and J lost 7 bases; unmatched junction nucleotides: 7. The CDR3 sequence: CASSPGQAWQPQHF. The DNA for the CDR3 is TGTGCCAGCAGCCCGGGACAGGCTTGGCAGCCCCAGCATTTT.

This chain connects TRBV5-6 to TRBJ1-6; tentatively, D is TRBD1 (5 bases). CDR3 length: 14 amino acids. Looked up from germline, CDR1 is SGHDT and CDR2 is YYEEEE. The ends were cut back, 7 bases at V and 5 bases at J, with 13 bases in the middle. The CDR3, as DNA: TGTGCCAGCCTACGGGGAGGGGATAATTCACCCCTCCACTTT. Protein sequence: CASLRGGDNSPLHF.

CDR3 nucleotides: TGTGCCAGTAGTATTTATTCCCTAGCGGGAGTAACACCCCAAGAGACCCAGTACTTC. Protein: CASSIYSLAGVTPQETQYF. The chain links TRBV19 to TRBJ2-5; the match to TRBD2 covers 10 bases. Germline V lookup: CDR1 LNHDA, CDR2 SQIVND (reference sequence). The CDR3 sequence is 19 residues long. J was trimmed by 1 base and V by 3 bases; bases with no gene match: 14.

The CDR3 protein is CASGNRATEAFF. The CDR3, as DNA: TGTGCCAGCGGAAACAGGGCCACTGAAGCTTTCTTT. The chain is built from TRBV7-9 and TRBJ1-1, with D possibly TRBD1 on 6 matching bases. V lost 8 bases and J lost 4, with 11 bases in between. This CDR3 region has 12 residues. Germline loops: CDR1 SEHNR, CDR2 FQNEAQ (reference sequence).

The rearrangement uses TRBV11-2 and TRBJ2-4; the D is unclear. Trimming took 4 bases from V and 0 from J, leaving 7 bases between them. This CDR3 has 14 amino acids. Germline V gene sequence: CDR1 SGHAT, CDR2 FQNNGV. CDR3 sequence: CASSSRLAKNIQYF. CDR3 DNA: TGTGCCAGCAGCTCGCGACTAGCCAAAAACATTCAGTACTTC.

The V gene is TRBV6-5, the J gene TRBJ1-1; 8 positions match TRBD1. Per germline, CDR1 MNHEY and CDR2 SVGAGI. The V and J ends lost 5 bases and 1 base, in that order; junction bases with no gene match: 3. The CDR3 extends over 14 amino acids. The CDR3 protein is CASSRTGWNTEAFF. The CDR3 region has the DNA TGTGCCAGCAGTCGGACAGGGTGGAACACTGAAGCTTTCTTT.

This clone has just a few counts. This rearrangement joins TRBV7-2 to TRBJ2-3, with a weak D call TRBD2 (6 bases). This CDR3 comprises 15 residues. Germline CDR1 is SGHTA and CDR2 is FQGNSA. V lost 3 bases, J lost 1 base, and 11 bases lay in between. The CDR3 nucleotides are TGTGCCAGCAGCTTCGACGGAGGGGGCACAGATACGCAGTATTTT. It encodes CASSFDGGGTDTQYF.

The gene calls are TRBV28 and TRBJ2-7, with D perhaps matching TRBD1 (6 bases). CDR3 size: 16 residues. CDR1 MDHEN and CDR2 SYDVKM come from the germline V gene. Trimming removed 2 bases from V and 0 bases from J, with 14 bases in between. CDR3 residues: CASSLTGQTSSYEQYF. In DNA, the CDR3 is TGTGCCAGCAGTTTAACCGGACAGACCAGCTCCTACGAGCAGTACTTC.

The J gene is TRBJ2-1, the V gene TRBV2, with D perhaps matching TRBD2 (5 bases). Looked up from germline, CDR1 is SNHLY and CDR2 is FYNNEI. V lost 6 bases to trimming and J lost 7 bases, with 16 bases between them. The CDR3 is 14 amino acids. CDR3 loop: CASSPSLGVNEQFF. The CDR3 DNA reads TGTGCCAGCAGCCCTAGCTTAGGTGTTAATGAGCAGTTCTTC.

The chain joins TRBV9 to TRBJ2-1; 9 bases are a match to TRBD2. V was pared by 1 base and J by 7 bases, with 3 bases of the junction left unmatched. The CDR3 is 14 residues long. CDR1 is SGDLS and CDR2 is YYNGEE in the germline V gene. Written as DNA, the CDR3 is TGTGCCAGCAGCGTACGACTAGCGGAGAATGAGCAGTTCTTC. Amino acids: CASSVRLAENEQFF.

The chain employs TRBV28 and TRBJ1-5, with 11 bases matching TRBD1. The CDR3 extends over 17 amino acids. Germline V gene sequence: CDR1 MDHEN, CDR2 SYDVKM. Trimming removed 6 bases from V and 2 bases from J; junction bases left unmatched: 9. This chain's CDR3 is CASSGTGGRMGNQPQHF. The CDR3 region has the DNA TGTGCCAGCAGCGGGACAGGGGGTAGGATGGGCAATCAGCCCCAGCATTTT.

This clone has only a few counts. The chain links TRBV5-1 to TRBJ1-3; no definite D call. Germline V gene data show CDR1 as SGHRS and CDR2 as YFSETQ. The CDR3 totals 14 residues. Trimming removed 0 bases at V and 3 bases at J, with 7 bases between. DNA of the CDR3: TGCGCCAGCAGCTTGGCTCCCCTTGGAAACACCATATATTTT. Translated, it gives CASSLAPLGNTIYF.

This rearrangement joins TRBV5-1 to TRBJ2-1, with a tentative D call TRBD1 (8 bases). The CDR3 runs 15 residues. Germline assignment: CDR1 SGHRS and CDR2 YFSETQ. Trimming stripped 6 bases from V and 3 bases from J, with 16 bases between. DNA for the CDR3: TGCGCCAGCACCACGACAGGGGACTACTACAATGAGCAGTTCTTC. Translating it yields CASTTTGDYYNEQFF.

This rearrangement joins TRBV7-9 to TRBJ1-5; a weak D match, TRBD1 (5 bases). The V end was cut by 5 bases, the J end by 5 bases, with 10 bases between. In germline, CDR1 is SEHNR, CDR2 FQNEAQ (reference sequence). The CDR3 is 13 residues long. The CDR3, as DNA: TGTGCCAGCAGCCCCGACAGAGATCAGCCCCAGCATTTT. It specifies CASSPDRDQPQHF. The whole variable domain, filled in from reference TRBV7-9 and TRBJ1-5, reads DTGVSQNPRHKITKRGQNVTFRCDPISEHNRLYWYRQTLGQGPEFLTYFQNEAQLEKSRLLSDRFSAERPKGSFSTLEIQRTEQGDSAMYLCASSPDRDQPQHFGDGTRLSIL.

This clone has just a few counts. The CDR3 loop is CASSYGGVGYTF. In DNA, the CDR3 is TGTGCCAGCAGTTACGGAGGGGTCGGCTACACCTTC. The J gene is TRBJ1-2, the V gene TRBV6-6; tentatively, D is TRBD1 (5 bases). The V end lost 2 bases, the J end lost 8 bases, and 9 bases lay between the germline ends. The CDR3 extends over 12 amino acids. Germline V CDR1 and CDR2: MNHNY, SVGAGI (reference sequence).

This clone was seen a single time. The chain links TRBV7-3 to TRBJ1-6; TRBD1 agrees at 11 bases. The CDR3 runs to 15 residues. With V trimmed by 5 bases and J by 8 bases, 5 bases remained unmatched. Per the germline V gene, CDR1 is SGHTA and CDR2 is FQGTGA. DNA of the CDR3: TGTGCCAGCAGCGCTCAGGGACAGGGGGATTCACCCCTCCACTTT. Amino acid sequence: CASSAQGQGDSPLHF. The whole variable domain, filled in from reference TRBV7-3 and TRBJ1-6, reads GAGVSQTPSNKVTEKGKYVELRCDPISGHTALYWYRQSLGQGPEFLIYFQGTGAADDSGLPNDRFFAVRPEGSVSTLKIQRTERGDSAVYLCASSAQGQGDSPLHFGNGTRLTVT.

This chain links TRBV7-3 with TRBJ2-6, with D tentatively TRBD1 (6 bases). Germline V lookup: CDR1 SGHTA, CDR2 FQGTGA. V gave up 4 bases and J gave up 0 bases, with 13 bases separating them. This CDR3 spans 17 amino acids. CDR3 protein: CASSSRGRPSGANVLTF. The CDR3 DNA reads as TGTGCCAGCAGCTCCAGGGGAAGGCCCTCTGGGGCCAACGTCCTGACTTTC.

The chain is built from TRBV11-2 and TRBJ1-5, with 7 bases aligning to TRBD1. The germline V gene has CDR1 SGHAT and CDR2 FQNNGV. CDR3 size: 14 residues. Unmatched junction bases numbered 8, after V lost 5 bases and J lost 7 bases. This chain's CDR3 is CASSADRVGQPQHF. The CDR3 bases are TGTGCCAGCAGCGCAGACAGGGTTGGCCAGCCCCAGCATTTT.